Presented here are 27 T cell receptor beta chains from one specimen sequenced in a study of a mutant IDH1 vaccine in newly diagnosed glioma. Profiled with immunoSEQ multiplex PCR; TCRdb holds only in-frame clones, not every one. The data show tens of thousands of clones, roughly nine tenths seen once. These receptors' antigens are unknown. The time point: week 35, safety follow-up. The study gave 300 ug of mutant IDH1 20-mer peptide per vaccine dose, with topical imiquimod. The material sequenced was PBMCs, taken from a glioma patient whose treatment included an IDH1 peptide vaccine. These receptors came from a man aged 40-49 years with glioma.

The V and J genes are TRBV19 and TRBJ2-7, with D unclear. The CDR3 runs to 13 residues. The V and J ends lost 3 bases and 3 bases respectively, with 9 bases between them. Germline CDR1 reads LNHDA; CDR2 reads SQIVND (reference sequence). The CDR3 region is CASSIFPYYEQYF. DNA of the CDR3: TGTGCCAGTAGTATTTTCCCCTACTACGAGCAGTACTTC.

The chain carries TRBV14 and TRBJ1-2; D is unclear. The CDR3 contains 13 residues. Germline assignment: CDR1 SGHDN and CDR2 FVKESK. Deletions cut 3 bases from V and 13 bases from J, with 18 bases between. CDR3 protein: CASSQDLRLPLTF. CDR3 coding DNA: TGTGCCAGCAGCCAGGATCTCAGACTTCCGCTCACCTTC.

The chain combines TRBV6-6 with TRBJ2-7; D gene uncertain. The CDR3 length is 16 residues. With 7 bases removed from V and 0 bases from J, the gap between germline ends came to 19 bases. Per the germline V gene, CDR1 is MNHNY and CDR2 is SVGAGI (reference sequence). CDR3 sequence: CASTLSPDRSSYEQYF. The CDR3 nucleotides read TGTGCCAGCACCTTAAGTCCGGACCGAAGCTCCTACGAGCAGTACTTC.

The CDR3 reads CASSLEQLPTQYF. The DNA of the CDR3 is TGCGCCAGCAGCTTGGAACAGCTCCCGACCCAGTACTTC. V usage is TRBV5-1 and J usage is TRBJ2-5; D is undetermined. The V gene lost 0 bases and the J gene lost 7 bases, with 10 bases spanning the gap. This CDR3 comprises 13 residues. Germline CDR1 and CDR2: SGHRS and YFSETQ.

The chain links TRBV7-8 to TRBJ2-7, with D possibly being TRBD1 (6 bases). V lost 5 bases, J lost 9 bases, and 11 bases lay in between. CDR1 SGHVS and CDR2 FQNEAQ come from the germline V gene. The CDR3 loop spans 11 amino acids. The CDR3 nucleotides are TGTGCCAGCAGCGAACAGGGCACGCAGTACTTC. Translation gives CASSEQGTQYF.

In its sample, this clone was seen once. The chain links TRBV27 to TRBJ1-4; weak D call: TRBD1 (5 bases). Germline V gene sequence: CDR1 MNHEY, CDR2 SMNVEV (reference sequence). V was pared by 5 bases and J by 4 bases, with 14 bases between. The CDR3 has 15 residues. The CDR3 reads CASSPRWGVNEKLFF. Written as DNA, the CDR3 is TGTGCCAGCAGTCCCCGATGGGGGGTTAATGAAAAACTGTTTTTT.

V usage is TRBV6-6 and J usage is TRBJ1-2; TRBD1 matches at 8 bases. V lost 7 bases and J lost 6; bases outside the gene matches: 7. The CDR3 loop spans 13 amino acids. Germline assignment: CDR1 MNHNY and CDR2 SVGAGI (reference sequence). CDR3 in amino acids: CASNGQGSNGYTF. The DNA for the CDR3 is TGTGCCAGCAATGGACAGGGTTCGAATGGCTACACCTTC.

The J gene is TRBJ2-1, the V gene TRBV25-1; D is unclear. Germline V gene sequence: CDR1 MGHDK, CDR2 SYGVNS. Trimming took off 8 bases at V and 3 bases at J, with 2 bases between the two ends. The CDR3 runs to 10 residues. CDR3 sequence (DNA): TGTGCCAGCGGCTACAATGAGCAGTTCTTC. It codes for CASGYNEQFF.

The chain has TRBV6-1 and TRBJ2-3; D gene ambiguous. Germline values: CDR1 MNHNS, CDR2 SASEGT. V shed 4 bases and J shed 0 bases, with 11 bases lying between them. CDR3 size: 15 residues. The CDR3 sequence: CASSGSYPSTDTQYF. For the CDR3, the DNA is TGTGCCAGCAGTGGCAGTTACCCTAGCACAGATACGCAGTATTTT.

This chain connects TRBV5-1 to TRBJ2-7, with D possibly matching TRBD1 (6 bases). This CDR3 has 14 residues. Between the trimmed V and J ends, which lost 4 bases and 6 bases, there was a span of 17 bases. CDR1 is SGHRS, CDR2 YFSETQ, per germline. The CDR3 bases are TGCGCCAGCAGCCCCCGGACAGACTCCAGCGAGCAGTACTTC. This gives the protein CASSPRTDSSEQYF.

The J gene is TRBJ2-1, the V gene TRBV13; TRBD2 matches at 8 bases. Germline lookup yields CDR1 PRHDT and CDR2 FYEKMQ (reference sequence). There are 18 residues in the CDR3. V was pared by 4 bases and J by 1 base, with 12 bases of the junction left unmatched. CDR3 sequence: CASSSMTRIAGSYNEQFF. CDR3 coding DNA: TGTGCCAGCAGCTCGATGACCCGAATAGCGGGATCCTACAATGAGCAGTTCTTC.

Written as DNA, the CDR3 is TGCGCCAGCAGCTTCACAGGGTATGAAGCTTTCTTT. Translating it yields CASSFTGYEAFF. The V and J genes are TRBV5-1 and TRBJ1-1; perhaps TRBD1 as D (6 bases). The V and J ends lost 2 bases and 7 bases respectively, with 9 bases between them. This CDR3 comprises 12 residues. Germline values: CDR1 SGHRS, CDR2 YFSETQ.

V usage is TRBV19 and J usage is TRBJ2-5; D is uncertain. V was pared by 2 bases and J by 4 bases, with 5 bases between. Germline lookup yields CDR1 LNHDA and CDR2 SQIVND (reference sequence). This CDR3 region has 12 residues. CDR3 sequence reads: CASSIWGETQYF. The DNA for the CDR3 is TGTGCCAGTAGTATATGGGGAGAGACCCAGTACTTC.

The rearrangement links TRBV7-8 to TRBJ1-2; D uncertain. This CDR3 region has 11 residues. Trimming removed 1 base from V and 6 bases from J, with 3 bases in between. In germline, CDR1 is SGHVS, CDR2 FQNEAQ. The CDR3 region has the DNA TGTGCCAGCAGCTTAGGAGATGGCTACACCTTC. Translated: CASSLGDGYTF.

The chain has TRBV2 and TRBJ1-6; possible D gene TRBD1, 5 bases. V lost 3 bases and J 7 bases, leaving 7 bases between the germline ends. CDR1 is SNHLY and CDR2 is FYNNEI in the germline V gene. This CDR3 comprises 13 residues. The CDR3 bases are TGTGCCAGCAGTGACAGGGTGAATTCACCCCTCCACTTT. It yields the protein CASSDRVNSPLHF.

The chain combines TRBV9 with TRBJ2-6; D call uncertain. Between the trimmed V and J ends, which lost 4 bases and 0 bases, there was a span of 5 bases. The length of the CDR3 is 14 residues. CDR1 and CDR2 from the germline V gene are SGDLS and YYNGEE. CDR3 bases: TGTGCCAGCAGCCCCCCCTCTGGGGCCAACGTCCTGACTTTC. It specifies CASSPPSGANVLTF.

V is TRBV10-3 and J is TRBJ2-7; TRBD2 agrees at 8 bases. The ends lost 11 bases at V and 2 bases at J; junction bases unmatched: 5. This CDR3 is built from 12 residues. CDR1 ENHRY and CDR2 SYGVKD come from the germline V gene. The CDR3 sequence is CAGGTSPYEQYF. The CDR3 coding sequence is TGTGCCGGGGGGACTAGTCCCTACGAGCAGTACTTC.

The CDR3 nucleotides are TGTGCCAGCAGTTACAGTACGAATGAAAAACTGTTTTTT. Residues: CASSYSTNEKLFF. This chain connects TRBV6-5 to TRBJ1-4; D remains ambiguous. Between the trimmed V and J ends, which lost 2 bases and 5 bases, there was a span of 6 bases. This CDR3 has 13 amino acids. The germline V gene encodes CDR1 MNHEY and CDR2 SVGAGI.

This chain connects TRBV10-1 to TRBJ1-1; D is ambiguous. The CDR3 sequence is 15 residues long. Germline-derived CDR1 and CDR2 are WNHNN and SYGVQD (reference sequence). Trimming shortened V by 1 base and J by 1 base, and 10 bases separated the two germline ends. The CDR3 sequence is CASSEFGEKNTEAFF. The CDR3 DNA is TGCGCCAGCAGTGAGTTTGGGGAAAAGAACACTGAAGCTTTCTTT.

The chain has TRBV5-4 and TRBJ2-5; 9 nucleotides align to TRBD1. Germline trimming cut 3 bases from V and 5 bases from J; bases unmatched to any gene: 8. The length of the CDR3 is 15 residues. Germline V lookup: CDR1 SGHNT, CDR2 YYREEE (reference sequence). Here the CDR3 reads CASSSGTGRGETQYF. CDR3 DNA sequence: TGTGCCAGCAGCTCTGGGACAGGGAGAGGCGAGACCCAGTACTTC.

This chain uses TRBV11-3 with TRBJ2-1; a possible D gene is TRBD2 (5 bases). The CDR3 extends over 12 amino acids. V lost 4 bases to trimming and J lost 7 bases, with 8 bases between them. Germline V gene data show CDR1 as SGHNT and CDR2 as YENEEA. The CDR3 sequence: CASSSRRNEQFF. The CDR3 region has the DNA TGTGCCAGCAGCTCTAGGAGGAATGAGCAGTTCTTC.

The chain recombines TRBV25-1 with TRBJ2-7; no firm D call. V was trimmed by 4 bases and J by 2 bases, leaving 6 bases between them. The CDR3 spans 12 residues. CDR1 and CDR2 (germline): MGHDK, SYGVNS. The CDR3 nucleotides read TGTGCCAGCAGTGGGTTGACCTACGAGCAGTACTTC. Protein sequence: CASSGLTYEQYF.

The V call is TRBV4-1, the J call TRBJ2-7; tentative D call: TRBD1 (5 bases). The ends were cut back, 1 base at V and 3 bases at J, with 13 bases in the middle. The CDR3 covers 15 residues. CDR1 MGHRA and CDR2 YSYEKL come from the germline V gene. The CDR3 DNA reads as TGCGCCAGCAGCCAAGCTGGTTCAGGGCTCTACGAGCAGTACTTC. It yields the protein CASSQAGSGLYEQYF.

This clone appeared a single time. The V gene is TRBV5-4, the J gene TRBJ2-3; 10 nucleotides agree with TRBD2. V dropped 1 base and J dropped 3; count of bases not matched to a gene: 5. CDR1 is SGHNT, CDR2 YYREEE, per germline (reference sequence). The CDR3 extends over 16 amino acids. The CDR3 is CASSLRAGGPTDTQYF. DNA of the CDR3: TGTGCCAGCAGCTTGAGAGCGGGAGGGCCAACAGATACGCAGTATTTT.

V and J are TRBV5-1 and TRBJ1-4; D is possibly TRBD1 (6 bases). The CDR3 has 17 amino acids. Germline-derived CDR1 and CDR2 are SGHRS and YFSETQ. The V end lost 4 bases, the J end lost 8 bases, and 24 bases lay between the germline ends. For the CDR3, the DNA is TGCGCCAGCAGCGGCCGGGACACAGTGGGTTCGAGAGAAAAACTGTTTTTT. The encoded protein is CASSGRDTVGSREKLFF. The whole variable domain, filled in from reference TRBV5-1 and TRBJ1-4, reads KAGVTQTPRYLIKTRGQQVTLSCSPISGHRSVSWYQQTPGQGLQFLFEYFSETQRNKGNFPGRFSGRQFSNSRSEMNVSTLELGDSALYLCASSGRDTVGSREKLFFGSGTQLSVL.

The chain employs TRBV7-8 and TRBJ2-3; 8 nucleotides line up with TRBD2. This CDR3 contains 16 residues. V dropped 0 bases and J dropped 3; count of bases not matched to a gene: 5. Germline V gene sequence: CDR1 SGHVS, CDR2 FQNEAQ. The CDR3 protein is CASSLAGAGGTDTQYF. CDR3 sequence (DNA): TGTGCCAGCAGCTTAGCAGGGGCGGGAGGAACAGATACGCAGTATTTT. Full variable domain (outside the CDR3, taken from reference TRBV7-8 and TRBJ2-3): GAGVSQSPRYKVAKRGQDVALRCDPISGHVSLFWYQQALGQGPEFLTYFQNEAQLDKSGLPSDRFFAERPEGSVSTLKIQRTQQEDSAVYLCASSLAGAGGTDTQYFGPGTRLTVL.

This rearrangement joins TRBV27 to TRBJ2-5; D not certain. In germline, CDR1 is MNHEY, CDR2 SMNVEV (reference sequence). V gave up 5 bases and J gave up 1 base, with 8 bases separating them. There are 13 residues in the CDR3. The CDR3 DNA sequence: TGTGCCAGCAGTCCGACCACCCAAGAGACCCAGTACTTC. Protein product: CASSPTTQETQYF.